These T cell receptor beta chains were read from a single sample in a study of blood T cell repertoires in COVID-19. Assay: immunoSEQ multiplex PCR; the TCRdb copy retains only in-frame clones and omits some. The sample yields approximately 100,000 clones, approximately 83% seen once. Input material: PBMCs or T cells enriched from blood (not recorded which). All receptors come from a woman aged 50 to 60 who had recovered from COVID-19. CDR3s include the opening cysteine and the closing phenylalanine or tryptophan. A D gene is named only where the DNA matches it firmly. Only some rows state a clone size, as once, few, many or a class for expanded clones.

TGTGCCAGCAGTGGGGCGCCGAGGAGGGAGTCCCACGAGCAGTACTTC,CASSGAPRRESHEQYF,-,TRBV28,TRBJ2-7,-
TGTGCCAGCAGCAATCTCGACAGGGACTATGGCTACACCTTC,CASSNLDRDYGYTF,TRBD1,TRBV3-1/TRBV3-2,TRBJ1-2,-
TGTGCCAGCAGCCGTCAGATACCCTCTGGAAACACCATATATTTT,CASSRQIPSGNTIYF,-,TRBV14,TRBJ1-3,once
TGTGCCTGGAGTGTACAGTACGGGACATTTAGCGAGCAGTACTTC,CAWSVQYGTFSEQYF,-,TRBV30,TRBJ2-7,-
TGCGCCAGCAGCCATGTGGACAGGACCTCCTACAATGAGCAGTTCTTC,CASSHVDRTSYNEQFF,TRBD1,TRBV4-1,TRBJ2-1,-
TGTGCCAGCAGTCCCCAGGGTAACTATGGCTACACCTTC,CASSPQGNYGYTF,-,TRBV14,TRBJ1-2,-
TGTGCCAGCAGTTGGGACAGTTCTAACTATGGCTACACCTTC,CASSWDSSNYGYTF,TRBD1,TRBV27,TRBJ1-2,-
TGCGCCAGCAGCCACCCCCGGGGGTTCCTCAGCACAGATACGCAGTATTTT,CASSHPRGFLSTDTQYF,-,TRBV4-1,TRBJ2-3,-
TGTGCCAGCAGCTACCCGACTAGCGGGCGAAACAATGAGCAGTTCTTC,CASSYPTSGRNNEQFF,TRBD2,TRBV7-2,TRBJ2-1,-
TGTGCCAGCAGTACCTCGGACAGACGAAACACCATATATTTT,CASSTSDRRNTIYF,-,TRBV6-6,TRBJ1-3,once
TGTGCCAGCAGCTTAGGGGTTGCGGGGTCAACCTACAATGAGCAGTTCTTC,CASSLGVAGSTYNEQFF,-,TRBV7-9,TRBJ2-1,-
TGCGCCAGCAGACTAGCGGGAGTCACCGGGGAGCTGTTTTTT,CASRLAGVTGELFF,TRBD2,TRBV10-2,TRBJ2-2,-
TGTGCCAGTAGTAAAAATGGGCAAACCTCTTCGCCCCAGCATTTT,CASSKNGQTSSPQHF,-,TRBV19,TRBJ1-5,-
TGTGCCAGCAGAGGACAGGGCGATTCACCCCTCCACTTT,CASRGQGDSPLHF,TRBD1,TRBV2,TRBJ1-6,-
TGTGCCAGCAGTTTATCGGTGGTCAGGGGTAATGAGCAGTTCTTC,CASSLSVVRGNEQFF,-,TRBV28,TRBJ2-1,once
TGTGCCAGCAGTGAAATTGTTACTAGCGGGGCGCTGACCTACGAGCAGTACTTC,CASSEIVTSGALTYEQYF,TRBD2,TRBV2,TRBJ2-7,-
TGTGCCATCAGTGAAGGGGGGACAGGGTCTACAGATACGCAGTATTTT,CAISEGGTGSTDTQYF,TRBD1,TRBV10-3,TRBJ2-3,-
TGTGCCAGCAGCCGACAGACAGGGAGTTTAGCTCAGCCCCAGCATTTT,CASSRQTGSLAQPQHF,TRBD1,TRBV7-6,TRBJ1-5,few
TGTGCCAGCAGTGAGACCGGGACAGGGGAGGGTACGCAGTATTTT,CASSETGTGEGTQYF,TRBD1,TRBV2,TRBJ2-3,-
TGCGCCAGCAGCTCTGGTGCCCTGCCCGTCGGTTACGAGCAGTACTTC,CASSSGALPVGYEQYF,-,TRBV5-1,TRBJ2-7,-
TGTGCCAGCAGTTCCGGACAGTTCCGGAACACTGAAGCTTTCTTT,CASSSGQFRNTEAFF,-,TRBV27,TRBJ1-1,-
TGCGCCAGCAGCTTGCCGGGAGGCAATGAGCAGTTCTTC,CASSLPGGNEQFF,TRBD2,TRBV5-1,TRBJ2-1,-
TGCAGTGCTAGTTCGCTCCCAGGGGCTATGGGCACTGAAGCTTTCTTT,CSASSLPGAMGTEAFF,-,TRBV20-1,TRBJ1-1,few
TGTGCCAGTAGCCCTCTAGGAACGGTGAACACCGGGGAGCTGTTTTTT,CASSPLGTVNTGELFF,-,TRBV19,TRBJ2-2,-
TGTGCCAGCAGCCCCGAGGCGGGCGGCAATCAGCCCCAGCATTTT,CASSPEAGGNQPQHF,-,TRBV7-9,TRBJ1-5,-
TGTGCCTGGAGCGGAGGGACCCGGTTCGATTTC,CAWSGGTRFDF,-,TRBV30,TRBJ2-7,-
TGCGCCAGCAGCCCGGGAAGTACAGGGGTTCATGGCTACACCTTC,CASSPGSTGVHGYTF,TRBD1,TRBV5-1,TRBJ1-2,-
TGCGCCAGCAGGGGGGCAGGGGACTACAATGAGCAGTTCTTC,CASRGAGDYNEQFF,-,TRBV5-1,TRBJ2-1,-
TGTGCCAGCAGTACCCGACTAGGCGGTGAGACCCAGTACTTC,CASSTRLGGETQYF,-,TRBV6-2/TRBV6-3,TRBJ2-5,few
TGTGCCAGCAGCCTCGGACAGGGGGAGTACCACTTT,CASSLGQGEYHF,TRBD1,TRBV7-9,TRBJ1-6,few
TGCGCCAGCAGCCAAGATGTGGGAGCCCTCCACTTT,CASSQDVGALHF,-,TRBV4-1,TRBJ1-6,-
TGTGCCAGCAGCTTGTTTTCAGTTGATGAGCAGTTCTTC,CASSLFSVDEQFF,-,TRBV5-4,TRBJ2-1,few
TGTGCCAGCTCACCAACCTCAGGCTCCTACAATGAGCAGTTCTTC,CASSPTSGSYNEQFF,-,TRBV18,TRBJ2-1,-
TGCGCCAGCAGCCAAGTCCAGGGGGCTTACGAGCAGTACTTC,CASSQVQGAYEQYF,TRBD1,TRBV4-1,TRBJ2-7,-
TGTGCCAGCAGTACCTTAGGCGTCCCGAGGGTTTACAATGAGCAGTTCTTC,CASSTLGVPRVYNEQFF,-,TRBV7-9,TRBJ2-1,-
TGTGCCAGCGGTGCCCCCTACGAAAAACTGTTTTTT,CASGAPYEKLFF,-,TRBV18,TRBJ1-4,-
TGTGCCAGCACGGAAACAGGGGGCGCTTACGAGCAGTACTTC,CASTETGGAYEQYF,TRBD1,TRBV7-9,TRBJ2-7,-
TGTGCCAGCAGCAGGGAGGGACTGCAAGAGACCCAGTACTTC,CASSREGLQETQYF,TRBD2,TRBV9,TRBJ2-5,-
TGTGCCAGCAGCCAAGATCGAAGGGGTCGGCGCTACACCTTC,CASSQDRRGRRYTF,-,TRBV14,TRBJ1-2,-
TGTGCCAGCAGCCGGGACAGGGGGAACTACAATGAGCAGTTCTTC,CASSRDRGNYNEQFF,TRBD1,TRBV28,TRBJ2-1,-
TGTGCCAGCAGCTTAGATTCCCAGAACTATGGCTACACCTTC,CASSLDSQNYGYTF,-,TRBV7-2,TRBJ1-2,-
TGTGCCAGCCGGACTATCAGGGGGCGGGGTGGCTACACCTTC,CASRTIRGRGGYTF,TRBD1,TRBV5-8,TRBJ1-2,-
TGTGCCAGCAGCCCCCGAGGGTTCGGTGAAGCTTTCTTT,CASSPRGFGEAFF,-,TRBV9,TRBJ1-1,-
TGTGCCAGCAGCTTAGTGGGGCGGCAGAACACTGAAGCTTTCTTT,CASSLVGRQNTEAFF,-,TRBV11-2,TRBJ1-1,-
TGTGCCAGCAGCTTACAAGCGGGGGGGAGTTGGGGACCAGGAGATACGCAGTATTTT,CASSLQAGGSWGPGDTQYF,TRBD2,TRBV7-8,TRBJ2-3,-
TGTGCCAGCAGCCCCGGCTCTAGGGGCTCCTACAATGAGCAGTTCTTC,CASSPGSRGSYNEQFF,-,TRBV4-2,TRBJ2-1,-
TGTGCCAGCACCCCGGGACTAGTTGACAATGAGCAGTTCTTC,CASTPGLVDNEQFF,TRBD2,TRBV3-1/TRBV3-2,TRBJ2-1,-